The next 25 T cell receptor beta chains were all read from a single sample in a study of T-cell reconstitution after alpha-beta-depleted transplantation in children. Using unique molecular identifiers, the investigators prepared the TCRbeta library. TCRdb reprocessed the PCR reads with MiXCR, giving one entry per CDR3 protein. Found here are roughly 200,000 distinct CDR3 sequences, roughly 7.5% of them singletons; the top ten hold 3% to 3.5%. The sample here was PBMCs from the stem cell graft donor, taken from the stem cell graft. The receptors stem from a human donor who donated a stem cell graft to a child with Wiskott-Aldrich syndrome.

This clonotype was observed at least ten times. V and J are TRBV3-1 and TRBJ2-1; the D gene could be TRBD1 or TRBD2 (5 bases each). CDR3 size: 16 residues. CDR1 and CDR2 (germline): LGHDT, YNNKEL (reference sequence). Trimming took off 2 bases at V and 9 bases at J, with 20 bases between the two ends. CDR3 sequence: CASSQIGTTSAGEQFF. The CDR3 DNA follows: TGTGCCAGCAGCCAAATAGGGACCACATCCGCGGGTGAGCAGTTCTTC.

This clonotype was seen once. CDR3 sequence: CASSLTSVRGGYTF. The DNA for the CDR3 is TGTGCCAGCAGTTTAACTTCGGTCAGAGGTGGCTACACCTTC. The V gene is TRBV28, the J gene TRBJ1-2; D uncertain. Trimming cost V 2 bases and J 7 bases, with 14 bases left between them. This CDR3 is built from 14 residues. Germline CDR1 and CDR2: MDHEN and SYDVKM.

In DNA, the CDR3 is TGCGCCAGCAGCTTGCGGGGACAGGGTGGATACAATGAGCAGTTCTTC. Encoded protein: CASSLRGQGGYNEQFF. The chain links TRBV5-1 to TRBJ2-1; 9 bases are a match to TRBD1. The CDR3 runs 16 residues. V lost 1 base and J lost 4; bases outside the gene matches: 6. The germline CDR1 and CDR2 sequences are SGHRS and YFSETQ.

This clonotype occurred many times. The genes are TRBV5-1 and TRBJ1-3; tentatively, D is TRBD1 (6 bases). The CDR3 consists of 17 residues. Trimming removed 4 bases from V and 4 bases from J, with 21 bases in between. Germline V gene lookup returns CDR1 SGHRS and CDR2 YFSETQ. The CDR3 DNA follows: TGCGCCAGCAGCCGGGAACAGGGAATGAGCAGCGGAAACACCATATATTTT. It codes for CASSREQGMSSGNTIYF.

This sequence joins TRBV5-1 and TRBJ1-2; D is uncertain. V was cut by 0 bases and J by 4 bases, with 13 bases left in between. The CDR3 extends over 15 amino acids. Germline-derived CDR1 and CDR2 are SGHRS and YFSETQ. The CDR3 loop reads CASSLEDPRSYGYTF. As DNA, the CDR3 is TGCGCCAGCAGCTTGGAGGACCCCCGGAGCTATGGCTACACCTTC.

This clonotype was observed at least ten times. This rearrangement joins TRBV6-5 to TRBJ2-5; D is tentatively TRBD1 or TRBD2 (6 bases each). V was cut by 0 bases and J by 0 bases, with 11 bases left in between. Germline lookup yields CDR1 MNHEY and CDR2 SVGAGI. There are 16 residues in the CDR3. As DNA, the CDR3 is TGTGCCAGCAGTTACTCCACAGGGAGGTACCAAGAGACCCAGTACTTC. It is translated as CASSYSTGRYQETQYF.

This clonotype was seen at least ten times. The rearrangement links TRBV5-1 to TRBJ1-2; 9 bases fit TRBD1. The CDR3 has 13 amino acids. Germline CDR1 is SGHRS and CDR2 is YFSETQ. Trimming removed 7 bases from V and 5 bases from J; junction bases left unmatched: 6. The CDR3 protein is CASRTGQGYGYTF. CDR3 bases: TGCGCCAGCCGGACGGGACAGGGTTATGGCTACACCTTC. Variable domain in full (rest from reference TRBV5-1 and TRBJ1-2): KAGVTQTPRYLIKTRGQQVTLSCSPISGHRSVSWYQQTPGQGLQFLFEYFSETQRNKGNFPGRFSGRQFSNSRSEMNVSTLELGDSALYLCASRTGQGYGYTFGSGTRLTVV.

This clonotype was observed many times. V gene TRBV12-3 or TRBV12-4 combines with J gene TRBJ2-7; a weak D match, TRBD2 (5 bases). CDR3 length equals 13 residues. With 4 bases removed from V and 6 bases from J, the gap between germline ends came to 13 bases. In nucleotides, the CDR3 is TGTGCCAGCAGTTCACGTTTGGGGAGCGAGCAGTACTTC. Translated, it gives CASSSRLGSEQYF.

This clonotype was picked up many times. The V gene is TRBV10-3, the J gene TRBJ2-3; TRBD1 agrees at 10 bases. The V and J ends lost 10 bases and 6 bases, in that order; junction bases with no gene match: 7. Germline CDR1 and CDR2: ENHRY and SYGVKD. This CDR3 is 13 amino acids long. Here the CDR3 reads CATRDRGEDTQYF. CDR3 sequence (DNA): TGTGCCACCAGGGACAGGGGAGAGGATACGCAGTATTTT.

In its sample, this clonotype was seen many times. The rearrangement joins TRBV20-1 to TRBJ2-7, with 8 bases identical to TRBD2. The CDR3 spans 12 residues. Per germline, CDR1 DFQATT and CDR2 SNEGSKA (reference sequence). Germline trimming cut 3 bases from V and 5 bases from J; bases unmatched to any gene: 3. This CDR3 is CSARTSVDEQYF. The CDR3 bases are TGCAGTGCTAGGACTAGCGTCGACGAGCAGTACTTC.

CDR3 in amino acids: CASSQDLASGYQETQYF. For the CDR3, the DNA is TGCGCCAGCAGCCAAGATTTGGCGTCGGGGTACCAAGAGACCCAGTACTTC. The V call is TRBV4-3, the J call TRBJ2-5; maybe TRBD2 (5 bases). The germline V gene has CDR1 LGHNA and CDR2 YSLEER. The V and J ends lost 0 bases and 0 bases respectively, with 14 bases between them. CDR3 length: 17 amino acids.

This clonotype was counted a few times. The J gene is TRBJ2-5, the V gene TRBV7-9; D uncertain. This CDR3 comprises 16 residues. V was pared by 3 bases and J by 2 bases, with 16 bases between. Germline V lookup: CDR1 SEHNR, CDR2 FQNEAQ (reference sequence). CDR3 residues: CASSFRLNNNQETQYF. CDR3 DNA sequence: TGTGCCAGCAGCTTTAGACTGAACAACAATCAAGAGACCCAGTACTTC.

This clonotype has at least ten counts. CDR3 bases: TGTGCCAGCAGCCCCACTGAGGGGGGGGTGCGACAGTTCTTC. This sequence encodes CASSPTEGGVRQFF. The V gene is TRBV12-3 or TRBV12-4, the J gene TRBJ2-1; tentative D call: TRBD2 (7 bases). The CDR3 contains 14 residues. Trimming left V 6 bases short and J 13 bases short, with 22 bases between.

The sample holds many counts of this clonotype. The V gene is TRBV20-1, the J gene TRBJ2-1; D not certain. From germline, CDR1 is DFQATT and CDR2 SNEGSKA (reference sequence). Between the trimmed V and J ends, which lost 1 base and 9 bases, there was a span of 10 bases. There are 12 residues in the CDR3. The CDR3 region is CSARVRVIEQFF. CDR3 DNA: TGCAGTGCTAGAGTTCGAGTTATTGAGCAGTTCTTC.

This clonotype was detected ten times or more. This sequence joins TRBV5-6 and TRBJ2-3; perhaps TRBD2 as D (5 bases). Trimming stripped 9 bases from V and 0 bases from J, with 14 bases between. This CDR3 is built from 14 residues. Germline V gene lookup returns CDR1 SGHDT and CDR2 YYEEEE. CDR3 amino acids: CATLRRESTDTQYF. DNA of the CDR3: TGTGCCACCCTCCGACGGGAAAGCACAGATACGCAGTATTTT.

In its sample, this clonotype was seen many times. The genes are TRBV25-1 and TRBJ1-6; 9 bases align to TRBD1. With 4 bases clipped from V and 7 bases from J, the junction kept 14 bases outside the gene matches. Germline V lookup: CDR1 MGHDK, CDR2 SYGVNS. CDR3 size: 18 residues. Here the CDR3 DNA reads TGTGCCAGCAGTGCCGCGCCGGGACAGGGAGACCGGAATTCACCCCTCCACTTT. Translated, it gives CASSAAPGQGDRNSPLHF.

Only one count was recorded for this clonotype. The V and J genes are TRBV7-8 and TRBJ2-7; D could derive from TRBD1 or TRBD2 (6 bases each). The CDR3 has 15 residues. V gave up 2 bases and J gave up 6 bases, with 17 bases separating them. Germline values: CDR1 SGHVS, CDR2 FQNEAQ. DNA of the CDR3: TGTGCCAGCAGCTTACTGGGGGGCACTTACGGCGAGCAGTACTTC. Encoded protein: CASSLLGGTYGEQYF.

CDR3 protein: CASSEAQRLTDTQYF. The CDR3 coding sequence is TGTGCCAGCAGTGAAGCGCAGCGCCTAACAGATACGCAGTATTTT. The gene calls are TRBV2 and TRBJ2-3; no firm D call. Germline loops: CDR1 SNHLY, CDR2 FYNNEI. The V end lost 0 bases, the J end lost 3 bases, and 10 bases lay between the germline ends. This CDR3 is 15 amino acids long.

Ten or more counts support this clonotype. The CDR3 sequence is CASLGRDEQFF. CDR3 nucleotide sequence: TGTGCCAGCCTGGGGAGAGACGAGCAGTTCTTC. The rearrangement uses TRBV12-3 or TRBV12-4 and TRBJ2-1; D is possibly TRBD2 (5 bases). V lost 8 bases and J 10 bases, leaving 12 bases between the germline ends. This CDR3 contains 11 residues.

This clonotype was counted a few times. The chain employs TRBV24-1 and TRBJ2-2; D gene ambiguous. V was trimmed by 1 base and J by 0 bases, leaving 8 bases between them. In germline, CDR1 is KGHDR, CDR2 SFDVKD. CDR3 length: 16 amino acids. This chain's CDR3 is CATSDLARTNTGELFF. In DNA, the CDR3 is TGTGCCACCAGTGATTTAGCAAGGACGAACACCGGGGAGCTGTTTTTT.

There are many counts of this clonotype. This chain uses TRBV9 with TRBJ2-1, with 12 bases lining up with TRBD2. V lost 4 bases to trimming and J lost 7 bases; unmatched junction nucleotides: 9. Germline CDR1 and CDR2: SGDLS and YYNGEE. CDR3 size: 16 residues. The CDR3 region has the DNA TGTGCCAGCAGCTCTAGCGGGAGGGCCGCGTTAAATGAGCAGTTCTTC. Translated: CASSSSGRAALNEQFF. Looking up the rest from reference TRBV9 and TRBJ2-1 gives the full variable domain: DSGVTQTPKHLITATGQRVTLRCSPRSGDLSVYWYQQSLDQGLQFLIQYYNGEERAKGNILERFSAQQFPDLHSELNLSSLELGDSALYFCASSSSGRAALNEQFFGPGTRLTVL.

This clonotype was detected ten times or more. The chain combines TRBV27 with TRBJ2-2; D remains ambiguous. Trimming stripped 7 bases from V and 0 bases from J, with 12 bases between. Germline-derived CDR1 and CDR2 are MNHEY and SMNVEV (reference sequence). The CDR3 totals 15 residues. The CDR3 loop is CASTPVGPNTGELFF. For the CDR3, the DNA is TGTGCCAGCACCCCGGTAGGACCGAACACCGGGGAGCTGTTTTTT.

CDR3 bases: TGTGCCACCTCTGGCGGGGGGGGAGCGACCCACGAGCAGTACTTC. Translating gives CATSGGGGATHEQYF. This rearrangement joins TRBV24-1 to TRBJ2-7; 9 bases fit TRBD2. The CDR3 has 15 amino acids. The junction had 13 bases not matched to a gene; V was cut back by 9 bases and J by 5 bases. Germline CDR1 and CDR2: KGHDR and SFDVKD.

This clonotype was observed at least ten times. The chain joins TRBV6-1 to TRBJ2-2; tentative D call: TRBD1 (7 bases). The germline gives CDR1 MNHNS, CDR2 SASEGT. This CDR3 has 14 residues. Deletions cut 7 bases from V and 4 bases from J, with 13 bases between. CDR3 DNA sequence: TGTGCCAGCATTCCCCAGGGGGGCACCGGGGAGCTGTTTTTT. Its protein is CASIPQGGTGELFF.

This clonotype was seen at least ten times. The chain employs TRBV5-5 and TRBJ2-7; tentative D call: TRBD2 (5 bases). This CDR3 comprises 15 residues. V lost 2 bases, J lost 2 bases, and 14 bases lay in between. Germline V gene sequence: CDR1 SGHKS, CDR2 YYEKEE (reference sequence). CDR3 sequence reads: CASSFTRTVTYEQYF. Written as DNA, the CDR3 is TGTGCCAGCAGCTTCACTAGAACCGTGACCTACGAGCAGTACTTC.